The present entry profiles one TCR beta chain with its context. The antigen this receptor binds is unknown. No base quality values were provided; no much bigger clone lies one nucleotide off. Preparation of the library involved the immunoSEQ multiplex PCR assay. For the multiplex PCR, a mixture combining 60 forward primers for TCR Vbeta segments and 13 reverse primers for TCR Jbeta segments was used. Amplification of the CDR3 region of rearranged TCR beta genes was performed with a multiplex PCR assay on genomic DNA. The Illumina HiSeq System was used to sequence the amplified TCR beta libraries as 87-base-pair reads. Per the source publication's procedure: A later analysis counted 65 million to 90 million unique TCR beta chains across the 666 repertoires, and 9 million to 14 million of these chains were shared by at least two donors. Raw reads were error-corrected and collapsed into unique sequences with a nearest-neighbor algorithm that merged closely related sequences to remove PCR and sequencing errors. CDR3 sequences were aligned to IMGT reference sequences to assign V, D and J gene segments. Each retained sequence needed at least a six-nucleotide match to both a V gene segment and a J gene segment. A rearrangement counted as productive if the CDR3 had no stop codons and remained in frame with V and J, and every other rearrangement counted as non-productive. Following IMGT convention, CDR3 was defined as the stretch from the second conserved V-encoded cysteine to the conserved J-encoded phenylalanine. The earlier analysis of about 560 of the donors excluded any sequence lacking an unambiguous match to a single V gene segment. An earlier analysis of fewer than 750 of the donors classified V segments as functional when productive rearrangements were above 56.7% and as segregating when the standard deviation between donors was above 5%. A statistical classification framework was developed to diagnose cytomegalovirus status using the catalog of TCR beta chain sequences. In a later analysis, V and J genes were assigned by comparing TCR nucleotide sequences against IMGT/GENE-DB human TR gene sequences. Using the TCRdist pipeline, a later analysis assigned CDR3 sequences along with most-parsimonious VDJ recombination scenarios. In a later analysis, every TCR beta chain was defined by the combination of its CDR3 amino acid sequence and its V-gene family, and reads without a unique V-gene family were dropped. A later analysis removed 600 or so highly shared, low-generation-probability nucleotide sequences to deal with suspected cross-contamination and a sequencing artifact. In a later analysis, a clonal expansion index for each public chain was calculated from normalized within-repertoire ranks of inferred template counts. In a later analysis, generation probabilities were computed using a VDJ recombination model fitted to out-of-frame rearrangements, and the results were checked against IGoR. A later analysis scored TCR-TCR, TCR-HLA and TCR-CMV co-occurrence with hypergeometric tests, applying a repertoire-size bias correction to TCR pairs. False discovery rates were estimated in a later analysis by permuting HLA or CMV assignments 20 times. In a later analysis, co-occurring TCRs were grouped using DBSCAN, and TCRdist sequence similarity was added for clustering within HLA-allele-positive subsets. Repertoires with fewer than 30,000 or more than 120,000 public chains were left out of co-occurrence clustering, as were five repertoires with anomalous nucleotide sharing. Imported from immuneACCESS, the table was reduced by TCRdb to in-frame sequences with V and J called. These copies leave out some clones; in studies compared against another copy, an unresolved V gene accounts for under half, and the cause of the remainder is not known. That table supplies the V and J calls and clone size; D and trimming were determined from the DNA. The sample yields 60,000 or so clones; roughly 90% were counted once. Of the sample, roughly 1.6% is held by the ten largest clones.

These data are taken from a study of cytomegalovirus exposure and HLA in healthy donors (dated 2017 in TCRdb). As for the study more broadly: An earlier analysis of approximately 550 of the donors reported 250 to 300 Gb of sequence data and roughly 110 million unique TCR beta sequences from 190 million or so T cells. About 310 gigabases of sequencing data and 70 million to 85 million unique TCR sequences were included in an early release covering 500 to 750 HLA-typed donors. Among the roughly 430 genotyped donors, about 83% belonged to the genetic ancestry cluster associated with self-reported Caucasian donors. The aim of the study was to test whether cataloging public T cell receptors could identify signatures of past pathogen exposure. The study profiled the T cell repertoires of about 640 subjects by immunosequencing and related them to cytomegalovirus serostatus. In addition to the first cohort of 650 to 800 subjects, a separate validation cohort of some 120 different subjects was used. High-throughput TCR immunosequencing, statistical association of individual TCRs with disease status, and machine learning were combined to predict cytomegalovirus infection status. To study patterns of TCR occurrence, a later analysis re-analyzed previously published TCR beta repertoires from around 660 donors and added high-resolution HLA genotyping. Rather than drawing on any new phenotypic data, the later analysis identified candidate immune exposures from TCR beta sequences and the way those sequences occurred across donors. In an earlier analysis of roughly 600 of the donors, high-throughput TCR beta sequencing was used to judge whether each TCR beta V gene segment behaved as functional or pseudogenic. Donor age, sex, ethnicity and CMV serostatus were compiled together with the repertoire data. In a later genetic analysis, genome-wide SNP genotypes for about three fifths of the roughly 670 donors were used, and that subset was treated as a discovery cohort. All discovery cohort repertoires had been generated on a single sequencing platform. Both class I and class II loci were covered by HLA typing, at four-digit resolution. The number of donors typed differed by locus, with about 629-630 for A, B, C, DRB1 and DQB1, around 520 for DQA1, nearly 610 for DPA1, and 400 to 490 for DPB1. Roughly 5 DR-DQ haplotypes were treated as single units for association and clustering because of strong linkage in the cohort. Across approximately 420 genotyped donors of the cohort, an average of approximately 200,000 unique TCR beta nucleotide sequences per donor were sequenced, and approximately 17% of those sequences were non-productive. Broader findings and caveats from the paper: Presence/absence analyses assumed roughly uniform sequencing depth across donors, an assumption that may not hold. A later genetic analysis reported fewer N-insertions in productive TCRs among donors in an Asian-associated ancestry cluster than the roughly 700-donor mean. According to a later analysis, most CMV-associated TCR beta chains appeared to be HLA-restricted, and the HLA associations seemed to be driven largely by CMV exposure. The study listed 150 to 200 TCR beta chains as associated with cytomegalovirus. Immune exposure information for the cohort was limited to CMV serostatus. A further reported finding was that TCR beta sequences accurately predicted the HLA-A and HLA-B alleles for most subjects in the first cohort. A later analysis found that HLA-associated TCR beta chains were more clonally expanded and had lower generation probabilities than equally common non-associated chains. In vitro tests confirmed that a few of the cytomegalovirus-associated TCR beta chains recognize cytomegalovirus antigens. Because counts were too low, roughly 17 rarely observed V segments, including chromosome 9 orphons, were left out of the earlier analysis of 500 to 650 of the donors. V-gene and J-gene trimming of TCR beta chains was associated with a missense DCLRE1C variant in a later genetic analysis, and the association was replicated in an independent cohort. Strong co-occurrence of HLA alleles, especially DR and DQ, made assigning TCR associations to individual alleles difficult. In both the original and validation cohorts, the classifier was reported to diagnose cytomegalovirus status with high specificity and sensitivity. A later analysis found that TCR association rates varied across HLA loci, with DRB1 alleles showing the most associated TCRs and HLA-C alleles the fewest. According to the authors, the approach could potentially be generalized to other disease states and immunological phenotypes. Most TCR sequences were seen in very few donors, while some public TCRs were found in many individuals. The 87-base-pair reads could not distinguish some IMGT-functional V segments, including TRBV6-2 and TRBV6-3, so those segments were excluded. The sequencing pipeline was judged likely to have produced a cluster of highly shared sequence variants as a technical artifact. Only TCR beta chains were sequenced in this cohort, and the absence of alpha or paired-chain data limited detectable features. Because HLA typing was missing for some donors at each locus, association tests included only the typed subset. In an earlier analysis of approximately 600 of the donors, most TCR beta V segments were observed in productive rearrangements about 87% or about 30% of the time, broadly matching IMGT annotations. Specific HLA alleles were associated with around 18,000 TCR beta sequences at a false discovery rate of 0.05 in a later analysis. Correlated functional status among segregating V segments might be attributable to linkage disequilibrium, but an unknown experimental factor could not be ruled out. According to a later analysis, parvovirus B19, influenza, CMV and Epstein-Barr virus appeared linked to several top co-occurrence clusters.

The CDR1 and CDR2 encoded by the germline V gene are SGHRS and YFSETQ. Between the V and J ends, shortened by 0 bases and 0 bases respectively, the junction contains 7 bases. The CDR3, from cysteine to phenylalanine, totals 15 residues. Left in the record is the CDR3 DNA by itself, 45 bases read in frame from the first base. The cohort was made up of 666 healthy bone marrow donors. All cohort members were sampled while nominally healthy, although unrecorded immune exposures were likely present. The donor tested CMV seropositive, placing the donor among the approximately 290 seropositive members of the cohort. Every donor gave a peripheral blood sample, and the peripheral blood mononuclear cells from that sample were used for TCR beta sequencing. Genomic DNA was extracted from the blood cell samples with the Qiagen DNeasy Blood Extraction Kit.

Sequenced sample: PBMCs. The rearrangement combines TRBV5-1 with TRBJ1-3; no confident D gene assignment can be made. This clonotype was obtained from a man younger than 45 in good health and CMV-seropositive. DNA sequence: TGCGCCAGCAGCTTGGGAACGGGCTCTGGAAACACCATATATTTT. This translates into CASSLGTGSGNTIYF.